This T cell receptor beta chain stems from a study of regulatory T cells in long-lasting Graves disease. Study-wide findings and caveats: TCR diversity was lower in persistent Graves' patients (versus newly diagnosed ones).

Arm-PCR with iRepertoire HTBI primers amplified the CDR3 regions for these TCR beta libraries. Each CDR3 protein gets one entry after TCRdb re-called the multiplex PCR reads with MiXCR. The table records fewer than 550,000 distinct CDR3 sequences, 16% of them present only once. About this clonotype: What it binds is not known.

The CDR3 loop spans 14 amino acids. Germline CDR1 LNHNV, CDR2 YYDKDF (reference sequence). V dropped 5 bases and J dropped 5 bases, with 12 bases sitting between them. This sample's time point: newly diagnosed GD, antithyroid drugs for less than 3 months. The TCR library was made from RNA extracted from PBMCs. The same data also went into a second study, on T cells in Graves' hyperthyroidism and ophthalmopathy.

The genes are TRBV15 and TRBJ1-4; D gene ambiguous. The source of this sequence is a woman between 18 and 29 years old with Graves disease. This material consisted of peripheral blood mononuclear cells (PBMCs), taken at new diagnosis, from a patient treated with antithyroid drugs. CDR3 in DNA: TGTGCCACCAGCCTTCGGCACTTGAATGAAAAACTGTTTTTT. Translated: CATSLRHLNEKLFF.